Detailed here is one T cell receptor beta chain. The antigen is not known. Only in-frame clones appear in the TCRdb table, and some are missing; sequencing was by immunoSEQ multiplex PCR. Of 60,000 to 80,000 clones listed, roughly nine tenths are singletons. The sample belongs to a study of resident and recirculating memory T cells in vitiligo. Study details: Epidermis came from shave biopsies of lesional and nonlesional sites, plus PBMCs.

Per the germline V gene, CDR1 is LNHDA and CDR2 is SQIVND (reference sequence). Trimming took 5 bases from V and 7 from J; bases not matched to a gene: 13. This CDR3 contains 15 residues. Study-level results: Sequences differed between biopsy sites and patients, suggesting private specificity.

The clonotype comes from a male donor with vitiligo. The sequencing input was blood. The chain has TRBV19 and TRBJ2-7; 8 nucleotides align to TRBD1. CDR3 bases: TGTGCCAGTAGTCGCGGGGACAGGACCCTAGGGGAGCAGTACTTC. As protein: CASSRGDRTLGEQYF.